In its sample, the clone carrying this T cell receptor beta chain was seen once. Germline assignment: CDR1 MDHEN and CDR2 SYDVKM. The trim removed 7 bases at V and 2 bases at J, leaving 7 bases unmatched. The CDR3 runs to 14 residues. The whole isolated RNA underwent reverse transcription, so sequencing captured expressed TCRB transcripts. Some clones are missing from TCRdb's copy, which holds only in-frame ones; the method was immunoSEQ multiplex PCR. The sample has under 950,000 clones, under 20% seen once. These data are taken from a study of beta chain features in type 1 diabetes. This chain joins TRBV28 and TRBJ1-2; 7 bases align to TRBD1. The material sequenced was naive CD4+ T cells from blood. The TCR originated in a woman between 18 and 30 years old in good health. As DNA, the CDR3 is TGTGCCAGCACCTCAGGGGGGGGAAACTATGGCTACACCTTC. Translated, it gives CASTSGGGNYGYTF.